This T cell receptor (beta chain) was identified in a study of T cells in Graves' hyperthyroidism and ophthalmopathy. General study findings and limits: Blood also showed most of the thyroid clonotypes that were expanded above 0.001.

Each diagnosis drew on symptoms, thyroxine, TRAb, thyroid ultrasound and orbital computed tomography findings. The TCR beta CDR3 regions underwent amplification using RNA transcripts as the source. A set of HTBI primers served as the primers for a first-round RT-PCR of the TCR CDR3. TCRdb reprocessed the multiplex PCR reads with MiXCR, giving one entry per CDR3 protein. Of approximately 720,000 distinct CDR3 sequences in the sample, over 15% are singletons; the top ten hold approximately 15%. This clonotype was seen ten or more times. Its antigen is currently unknown. The CDR3 is 16 residues long. Germline V gives CDR1 SEHNR, CDR2 FQNEAQ (reference sequence). V was cut by 2 bases and J by 5 bases, with 15 bases left in between.

The receptor's source is a woman aged 45-65 years with Graves' hyperthyroidism that later progressed to Graves' ophthalmopathy. Specimen: blood. This rearrangement joins TRBV7-9 to TRBJ2-2; maybe TRBD2 (5 bases). DNA of the CDR3: TGTGCCAGCAGCTTAATGGCACGTCGAGGGACCGGGGAGCTGTTTTTT. It translates to CASSLMARRGTGELFF.